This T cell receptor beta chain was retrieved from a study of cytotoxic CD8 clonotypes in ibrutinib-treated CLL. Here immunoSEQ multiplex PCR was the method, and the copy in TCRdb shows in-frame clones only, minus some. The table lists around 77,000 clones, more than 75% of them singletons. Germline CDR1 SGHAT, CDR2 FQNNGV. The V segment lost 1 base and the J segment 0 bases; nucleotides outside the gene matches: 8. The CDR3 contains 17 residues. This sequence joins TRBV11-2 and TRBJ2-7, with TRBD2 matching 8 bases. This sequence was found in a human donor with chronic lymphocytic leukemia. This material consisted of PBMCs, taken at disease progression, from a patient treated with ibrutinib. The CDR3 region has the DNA TGTGCCAGCAGCTTAGCGCTAGCGGGTACCGTCTCCTACGAGCAGTACTTC. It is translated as CASSLALAGTVSYEQYF.